These 10 T cell receptor beta chains were all obtained from the same sample, sequenced in a study of radiation and T cells in renal cell carcinoma. Generated by immunoSEQ multiplex PCR, the TCRdb table keeps only in-frame clones and is missing some. The sample holds around 94,000 clones, around 85% seen once. Time point given: blood 4 weeks post-SBRT, at nephrectomy. Treatment indicated: 15 Gy SBRT to primary tumor, nephrectomy 4 weeks later. Sequences were derived from blood, sampled from a patient whose treatment included radiotherapy and nephrectomy. All receptors come from a middle-aged man with renal cell carcinoma.

CDR3 bases: TGCGCCAGCAGCTTGGTACAGACGAACACTGAAGCTTTCTTT. Protein product: CASSLVQTNTEAFF. V usage is TRBV5-1 and J usage is TRBJ1-1, with D uncertain. V lost 0 bases and J lost 1, with 7 bases in between. The CDR3 is 14 amino acids. Per the germline V gene, CDR1 is SGHRS and CDR2 is YFSETQ.

The chain is built from TRBV10-3 and TRBJ2-5, with D hard to call. Trimming left V 10 bases short and J 5 bases short, with 11 bases between. The CDR3 has 11 amino acids. Germline values: CDR1 ENHRY, CDR2 SYGVKD. The CDR3 DNA is TGTGCCACGTTTTTTGGGGAGACCCAGTACTTC. As protein: CATFFGETQYF.

The chain combines TRBV2 with TRBJ1-4; TRBD1 aligns across 7 bases. The CDR3 length is 14 residues. In germline, CDR1 is SNHLY, CDR2 FYNNEI. V gave up 6 bases and J gave up 7 bases; unmatched junction bases: 8. This CDR3 reads CASRAQGFSEKLFF. The CDR3 DNA is TGTGCCAGCAGGGCACAGGGGTTCAGTGAAAAACTGTTTTTT.

In nucleotides, the CDR3 is TGTGCCAGCAGCTGGAGACTAGCCCAAGGGGCGGAGCTGTTTTTT. Translating gives CASSWRLAQGAELFF. The chain is built from TRBV7-9 and TRBJ2-2, with TRBD2 identical over 7 bases. Germline lookup yields CDR1 SEHNR and CDR2 FQNEAQ (reference sequence). CDR3 size: 15 residues. V was clipped by 4 bases and J by 10 bases; unmatched bases: 12.

The rearrangement uses TRBV2 and TRBJ1-2; 9 bases are shared with TRBD1. The CDR3 contains 13 residues. Germline CDR1 is SNHLY and CDR2 is FYNNEI. V shed 8 bases and J 4 bases; nucleotides not matched to a gene: 5. CDR3 protein: CASLMTGGYGYTF. The DNA for the CDR3 is TGTGCCAGCTTAATGACAGGGGGCTATGGCTACACCTTC.

The CDR3: CASSGVNNHNEQFF. CDR3 coding DNA: TGTGCCAGCAGCGGGGTGAACAACCACAATGAGCAGTTCTTC. The V and J genes are TRBV2 and TRBJ2-1; TRBD2 is a possible D gene (5 bases). Germline CDR1 and CDR2: SNHLY and FYNNEI. This CDR3 comprises 14 residues. Trimming took off 6 bases at V and 5 bases at J, with 14 bases between the two ends.

The J gene is TRBJ2-7, the V gene TRBV13; tentatively, D is TRBD2 (7 bases). There are 14 residues in the CDR3. V was pared by 2 bases and J by 6 bases, with 14 bases between. Germline assignment: CDR1 PRHDT and CDR2 FYEKMQ (reference sequence). Here the CDR3 DNA reads TGTGCCAGCAGCTTACAGGGAAGGGGGGGCGAGCAGTACTTC. Its translation is CASSLQGRGGEQYF.

V usage is TRBV5-1 and J usage is TRBJ2-1; D might be TRBD1 or TRBD2, each matching 5 bases. Deletions cut 0 bases from V and 8 bases from J, with 12 bases between. This CDR3 is 14 amino acids long. The V gene's germline CDR1 is SGHRS and CDR2 YFSETQ. Here the CDR3 DNA reads TGCGCCAGCAGCTTGGTTTCGGGGACCTATGAGCAGTTCTTC. Its translation is CASSLVSGTYEQFF.

The V gene is TRBV18, the J gene TRBJ2-3; D is unclear. The CDR3 extends over 13 amino acids. The V and J ends lost 3 bases and 5 bases respectively, with 9 bases between them. Germline V gene lookup returns CDR1 KGHSH and CDR2 LQKENI. The chain's CDR3 is CASSPLEEDTQYF. The CDR3 region has the DNA TGTGCCAGCTCACCTTTAGAGGAAGATACGCAGTATTTT.

CDR3 DNA sequence: TGCGCCAGCAGCTTGAAAGCCGGGGGGGCCAGTTCGTTAGGCTCCTACAATGAGCAGTTCTTC. Translation: CASSLKAGGASSLGSYNEQFF. The chain employs TRBV5-1 and TRBJ2-1, with TRBD2 matching 8 bases. With V trimmed by 1 base and J by 0 bases, 18 bases remained unmatched. Germline V gene lookup returns CDR1 SGHRS and CDR2 YFSETQ. The CDR3 totals 21 residues.